The 5 T cell receptor beta chains reported below all come from one sample, sequenced in a study of cytomegalovirus exposure and HLA in healthy donors. The PCR used 60 Vbeta and 13 Jbeta primers. Measured with immunoSEQ multiplex PCR; TCRdb has only the in-frame clones, and not every one. Here the sample spans about 120,000 clones, approximately 17% being singletons. The sequencing sample was made of PBMCs. These TCRs come from a female donor in good health and CMV-seropositive.

This rearrangement joins TRBV6-1 to TRBJ2-7; D not resolved. The CDR3 contains 13 residues. Germline CDR1 reads MNHNS; CDR2 reads SASEGT. V shed 4 bases and J shed 1 base, with 8 bases lying between them. CDR3 DNA sequence: TGTGCCAGCAGTGTAGAGATTTCCTACGAGCAGTACTTC. Translating gives CASSVEISYEQYF.

This clone was seen only a few times. The CDR3, as DNA: TGTGCCAGCAGCAATCAGGGGGCAATGAATCAGCCCCAGCATTTT. Its protein product is CASSNQGAMNQPQHF. This sequence joins TRBV7-9 and TRBJ1-5, with 8 bases matching TRBD1. After removal of 5 bases from V and 4 bases from J, the junction contained 7 bases not matched to a gene. The CDR3 has 15 residues. Germline V gene sequence: CDR1 SEHNR, CDR2 FQNEAQ (reference sequence). Filled out from reference TRBV7-9 and TRBJ1-5, the complete variable domain reads DTGVSQNPRHKITKRGQNVTFRCDPISEHNRLYWYRQTLGQGPEFLTYFQNEAQLEKSRLLSDRFSAERPKGSFSTLEIQRTEQGDSAMYLCASSNQGAMNQPQHFGDGTRLSIL.

V and J are TRBV10-3 and TRBJ2-3; TRBD2 aligns across 7 bases. The germline V gene encodes CDR1 ENHRY and CDR2 SYGVKD. This CDR3 region has 13 residues. V lost 10 bases and J lost 5; bases outside the gene matches: 9. This chain's CDR3 is CATNLLAVDTQYF. CDR3 DNA: TGTGCCACCAACCTCCTAGCGGTAGATACGCAGTATTTT.

The chain employs TRBV19 and TRBJ1-1; 9 bases are shared with TRBD1. This CDR3 region has 15 residues. The germline gives CDR1 LNHDA, CDR2 SQIVND (reference sequence). With V trimmed by 4 bases and J by 4 bases, 7 bases remained unmatched. CDR3 region: CASSTGQGKGTEAFF. The CDR3 bases are TGTGCCAGTAGTACGGGACAGGGTAAGGGCACTGAAGCTTTCTTT.

This clone came up a few times. The V and J genes are TRBV2 and TRBJ2-3; D is unresolved. V lost 0 bases and J 2 bases, leaving 9 bases between the germline ends. Per germline, CDR1 SNHLY and CDR2 FYNNEI. The CDR3 totals 15 residues. The CDR3 spells CASSEALTYTDTQYF. Written as DNA, the CDR3 is TGTGCCAGCAGTGAAGCGCTTACCTACACAGATACGCAGTATTTT.